The following is a T cell receptor beta chain sequence with its context. Germline V gene sequence: CDR1 MNHEY, CDR2 SMNVEV (reference sequence). The CDR3 loop spans 13 amino acids. V was trimmed by 10 bases and J by 2 bases, leaving 15 bases between them. This entry belongs to a study of blood T cell repertoires in COVID-19. About the research overall: The samples span acute and convalescent COVID-19 from the United States, Italy and Spain.

Authors' analysis steps: Reference gene primer amplification yielded estimated nucleated cell counts. TCRdb's copy holds only in-frame clones and misses some; the assay was immunoSEQ multiplex PCR. D and trimming come from the DNA, and the V and J calls and clone size come from that table. The sample records approximately 400,000 clones, roughly 90% being singletons. The receptor was derived from a man aged 35 to 55 with acute or convalescent COVID-19. The chain couples TRBV27 to TRBJ2-7; no firm D call. Input material: peripheral blood. The CDR3: CATARGRTYEQYF. DNA for the CDR3: TGTGCCACCGCCCGTGGCCGTACCTACGAGCAGTACTTC.